Each of the 17 T cell receptor beta chains below was sequenced from the same sample in a study of T cells in Graves' hyperthyroidism and ophthalmopathy. TCR beta CDR3 sequences were amplified from RNA transcripts. RT-PCR in the first round (using the HTBI primer set) targeted the TCR CDR3. TCRdb recomputed calls from the multiplex PCR reads with MiXCR, one row per CDR3 protein. The table includes roughly 300,000 distinct CDR3 sequences, around 20% detected once. The specimen sequenced was blood. Receptors were obtained from a woman between 45 and 65 years old with Graves' hyperthyroidism.

At least ten counts were recorded for this clonotype. The rearrangement uses TRBV28 and TRBJ2-7; tentatively, D is TRBD1 or TRBD2 (6 bases each). CDR3 length equals 15 residues. V was clipped by 8 bases and J by 5 bases, with 22 bases between them. The germline gives CDR1 MDHEN, CDR2 SYDVKM. This CDR3 reads CASYEGGKSGDEQYF. CDR3 DNA: TGTGCCAGCTACGAGGGGGGCAAATCTGGGGACGAGCAGTACTTC.

This clonotype was recorded at least ten times. J is TRBJ1-1 and V is TRBV28; 10 nucleotides align to TRBD1. The germline gives CDR1 MDHEN, CDR2 SYDVKM. The trim removed 5 bases at V and 0 bases at J, leaving 6 bases unmatched. The CDR3 extends over 16 amino acids. The CDR3 loop is CASSIRQGALNTEAFF. The CDR3 DNA reads TGTGCCAGCAGTATTCGACAGGGGGCTCTGAACACTGAAGCTTTCTTT.

This clonotype came up many times. The chain links TRBV11-3 to TRBJ1-3, with D possibly being TRBD1 (6 bases). Germline lookup yields CDR1 SGHNT and CDR2 YENEEA. The CDR3 runs to 15 residues. V lost 5 bases and J lost 4, with 15 bases in between. DNA of the CDR3: TGTGCCAGCAGCATGAATCAGGGGATCGGAAACACCATATATTTT. Its translation is CASSMNQGIGNTIYF.

This clonotype appeared many times. The chain combines TRBV6-2 or TRBV6-3 with TRBJ2-7; D may be TRBD2 (6 bases). The CDR3 extends over 14 amino acids. Looked up from germline, CDR1 is MNHEY and CDR2 is SVGEGT. The V end was cut by 6 bases, the J end by 3 bases, with 15 bases between. CDR3 residues: CASSAGLRFYEQYF. CDR3 nucleotides: TGTGCCAGCAGCGCGGGACTCAGGTTCTACGAGCAGTACTTC.

This clonotype has at least ten counts. V gene TRBV7-8 combines with J gene TRBJ2-7, with 7 positions matching TRBD2. CDR3 length: 19 amino acids. Trimming took 1 base from V and 7 from J; bases not matched to a gene: 22. The germline V gene encodes CDR1 SGHVS and CDR2 FQNEAQ. CDR3 sequence reads: CASSLVRNGPPGLSLEQYF. The CDR3 DNA sequence: TGTGCCAGCAGCTTAGTTCGGAATGGTCCTCCGGGACTATCCCTTGAGCAGTACTTC.

This clonotype has only a few counts. This chain connects TRBV3-1 to TRBJ2-7, with D unresolved. Germline assignment: CDR1 LGHDT and CDR2 YNNKEL (reference sequence). The CDR3 is 14 amino acids. With 4 bases removed from V and 3 bases from J, the gap between germline ends came to 13 bases. This CDR3 is CASSLQSTHYEQYF. The CDR3, as DNA: TGTGCCAGCAGCCTACAGAGTACTCACTACGAGCAGTACTTC.

The rearrangement uses TRBV7-3 and TRBJ2-1, with 9 nucleotides matching TRBD2. This CDR3 spans 17 amino acids. The trim removed 4 bases at V and 4 bases at J, leaving 11 bases unmatched. Germline CDR1 SGHTA, CDR2 FQGTGA. CDR3: CASSSPGLASPYNEQFF. Here the CDR3 DNA reads TGTGCCAGCAGCTCGCCCGGACTAGCGAGTCCTTACAATGAGCAGTTCTTC.

The table lists this clonotype with a few counts. V is TRBV20-1 and J is TRBJ2-5, with D perhaps matching TRBD1 (5 bases). The CDR3 has 13 amino acids. Germline CDR1 reads DFQATT; CDR2 reads SNEGSKA (reference sequence). V was clipped by 5 bases and J by 2 bases, with 12 bases between them. The CDR3 sequence is CSAGRTTQETQYF. For the CDR3, the DNA is TGCAGTGCTGGACGGACAACTCAAGAGACCCAGTACTTC.

This clonotype occurred a few times. A much larger clone lies one base from this, so it may be a read error. The J gene is TRBJ1-3, the V gene TRBV2; D is perhaps TRBD1 (5 bases). The V gene's germline CDR1 is SNHLY and CDR2 FYNNEI. The CDR3 length is 15 residues. DNA for the CDR3: TGTGCCAGCAGTGGGGGACGGCTCTCTGGAAGCACCATATATTTT. Protein sequence: CASSGGRLSGSTIYF.

The table lists this clonotype with many counts. The chain carries TRBV30 and TRBJ1-3; a weak D match, TRBD1 (5 bases). Germline assignment: CDR1 GTSNPN and CDR2 SVGIG (reference sequence). Trimming took off 1 base at V and 0 bases at J, with 7 bases between the two ends. The CDR3 contains 14 residues. The CDR3 spells CAWSETVSGNTIYF. As DNA, the CDR3 is TGTGCCTGGAGTGAGACAGTCTCTGGAAACACCATATATTTT.

This clonotype was observed once. The genes are TRBV7-6 and TRBJ2-6; D is ambiguous. Trimming took off 4 bases at V and 11 bases at J, with 6 bases between the two ends. Germline V gene lookup returns CDR1 SGHVS and CDR2 FNYEAQ. This CDR3 has 11 residues. CDR3 coding DNA: TGTGCCAGCAGCTCCACGGACGTCCTGACTTTC. Amino acid sequence: CASSSTDVLTF.

This clonotype was found many times. The rearrangement joins TRBV7-8 to TRBJ2-2, with D possibly being TRBD2 (6 bases). The CDR3 covers 17 residues. Germline V CDR1 and CDR2: SGHVS, FQNEAQ. V was trimmed by 5 bases and J by 4 bases, leaving 20 bases between them. CDR3 in DNA: TGTGCCAGCAGCCCTACCCCAGTCAGCGGGCCCACCGGGGAGCTGTTTTTT. This sequence encodes CASSPTPVSGPTGELFF.

This sequence joins TRBV7-3 and TRBJ2-3; TRBD2 matches at 8 bases. The germline CDR1 and CDR2 sequences are SGHTA and FQGTGA. The J segment lost 2 bases and the V segment lost 3 bases, leaving 4 bases of the junction unmatched. The CDR3 has 15 residues. The DNA of the CDR3 is TGTGCCAGCAGCTTCTCTAGCGGGCCCACAGATACGCAGTATTTT. Translation: CASSFSSGPTDTQYF.

The gene calls are TRBV11-2 and TRBJ2-1; D is unresolved. The CDR3 covers 14 residues. CDR1 and CDR2 (germline): SGHAT, FQNNGV. V lost 1 base and J 15 bases, leaving 19 bases between the germline ends. As DNA, the CDR3 is TGTGCCAGCAGCTTAGTCTATTCGGAAGGTGTTCCGTTCTTC. It yields the protein CASSLVYSEGVPFF. The full variable domain, rest sourced from reference TRBV11-2 and TRBJ2-1, is EAGVAQSPRYKIIEKRQSVAFWCNPISGHATLYWYQQILGQGPKLLIQFQNNGVVDDSQLPKDRFSAERLKGVDSTLKIQPAKLEDSAVYLCASSLVYSEGVPFFGPGTRLTVL.

This clonotype was detected many times. The rearrangement links TRBV7-6 to TRBJ2-7; D is uncertain. Germline V lookup: CDR1 SGHVS, CDR2 FNYEAQ. V gave up 0 bases and J gave up 0 bases, with 9 bases separating them. The CDR3 is made up of 15 amino acids. The CDR3 region has the DNA TGTGCCAGCAGCTTAGCCCGGTCGAGCTCCTACGAGCAGTACTTC. This gives the protein CASSLARSSSYEQYF.

This clonotype was detected ten times or more. V gene TRBV20-1 combines with J gene TRBJ2-7; D is perhaps TRBD1 or TRBD2 (5 bases each). Per the germline V gene, CDR1 is DFQATT and CDR2 is SNEGSKA (reference sequence). Trimming removed 5 bases from V and 4 bases from J, with 12 bases in between. The CDR3 runs to 12 residues. CDR3 DNA sequence: TGCAGTGCTCCGGGACCCTCATACGAGCAGTACTTC. Translated: CSAPGPSYEQYF.

The J gene is TRBJ2-1, the V gene TRBV3-1; 11 bases match TRBD1. Germline trimming cut 3 bases from V and 8 bases from J; bases unmatched to any gene: 6. Per the germline V gene, CDR1 is LGHDT and CDR2 is YNNKEL (reference sequence). CDR3 length equals 15 residues. The CDR3 DNA is TGTGCCAGCAGCCAGAGGGACAGGGGGGTGGATGAGCAGTTCTTC. Residues: CASSQRDRGVDEQFF.